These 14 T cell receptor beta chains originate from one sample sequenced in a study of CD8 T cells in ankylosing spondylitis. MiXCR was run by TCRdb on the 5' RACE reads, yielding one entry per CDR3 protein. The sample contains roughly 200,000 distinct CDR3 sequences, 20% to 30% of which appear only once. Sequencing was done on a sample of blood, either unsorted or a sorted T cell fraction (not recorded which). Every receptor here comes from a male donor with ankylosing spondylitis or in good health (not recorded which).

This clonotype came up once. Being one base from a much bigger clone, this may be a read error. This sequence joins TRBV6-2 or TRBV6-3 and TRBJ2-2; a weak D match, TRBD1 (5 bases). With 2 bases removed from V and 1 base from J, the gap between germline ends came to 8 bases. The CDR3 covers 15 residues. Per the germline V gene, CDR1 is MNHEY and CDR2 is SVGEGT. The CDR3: CASSYAGKNTGELFF. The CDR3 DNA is TGTGCCAGCAGTTACGCAGGGAAGAACACCGGGGAGCTGTTTTTT.

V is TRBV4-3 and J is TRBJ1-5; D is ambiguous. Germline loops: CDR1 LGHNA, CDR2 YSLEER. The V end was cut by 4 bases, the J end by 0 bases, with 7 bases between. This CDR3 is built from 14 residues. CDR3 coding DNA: TGCGCCAGCAGCCTCGTCATTAGCAATCAGCCCCAGCATTTT. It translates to CASSLVISNQPQHF.

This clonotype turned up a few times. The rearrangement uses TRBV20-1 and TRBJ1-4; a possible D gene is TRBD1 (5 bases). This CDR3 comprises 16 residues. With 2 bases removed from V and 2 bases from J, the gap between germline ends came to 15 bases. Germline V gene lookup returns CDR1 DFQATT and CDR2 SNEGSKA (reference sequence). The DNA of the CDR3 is TGCAGTGCTAGATCTTACCGGGGGAGTACTAATGAAAAACTGTTTTTT. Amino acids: CSARSYRGSTNEKLFF.

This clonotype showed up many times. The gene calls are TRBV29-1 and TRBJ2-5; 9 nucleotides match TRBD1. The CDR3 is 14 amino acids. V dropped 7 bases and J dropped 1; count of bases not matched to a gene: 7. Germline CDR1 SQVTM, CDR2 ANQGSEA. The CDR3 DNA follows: TGCAGCGCCAGGGGGACAGGGCTCCAAGAGACCCAGTACTTC. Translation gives CSARGTGLQETQYF.

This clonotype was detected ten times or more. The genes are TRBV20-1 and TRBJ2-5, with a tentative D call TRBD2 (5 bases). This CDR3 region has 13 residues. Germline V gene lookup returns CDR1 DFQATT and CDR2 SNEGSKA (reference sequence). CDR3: CSLVKRNQETQYF. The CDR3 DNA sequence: TGCAGCCTGGTGAAGCGGAACCAAGAGACCCAGTACTTC.

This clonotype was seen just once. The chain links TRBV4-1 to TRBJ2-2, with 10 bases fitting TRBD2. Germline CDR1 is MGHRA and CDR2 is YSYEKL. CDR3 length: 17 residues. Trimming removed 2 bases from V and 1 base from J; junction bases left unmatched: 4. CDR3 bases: TGCGCCAGCAGCCAACTAGCGGGAGTCGGGAACACCGGGGAGCTGTTTTTT. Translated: CASSQLAGVGNTGELFF.

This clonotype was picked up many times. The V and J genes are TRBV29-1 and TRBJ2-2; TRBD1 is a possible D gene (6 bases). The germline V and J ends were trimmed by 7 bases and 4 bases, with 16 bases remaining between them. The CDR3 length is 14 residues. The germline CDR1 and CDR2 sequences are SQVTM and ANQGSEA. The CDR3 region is CSAVDRPLTGELFF. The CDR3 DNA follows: TGCAGCGCCGTCGACAGGCCTCTCACCGGGGAGCTGTTTTTT.

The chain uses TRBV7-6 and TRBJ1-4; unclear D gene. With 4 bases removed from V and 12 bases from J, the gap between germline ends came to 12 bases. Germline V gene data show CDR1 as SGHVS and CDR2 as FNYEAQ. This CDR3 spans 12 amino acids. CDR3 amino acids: CASSSTAQELFF. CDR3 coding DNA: TGTGCCAGCAGCTCGACGGCACAAGAACTGTTTTTT.

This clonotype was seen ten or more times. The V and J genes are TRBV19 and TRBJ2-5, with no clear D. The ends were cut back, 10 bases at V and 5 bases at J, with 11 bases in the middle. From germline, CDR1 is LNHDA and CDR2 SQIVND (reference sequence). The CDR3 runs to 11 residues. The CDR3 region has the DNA TGTGCCACTCAACTATCGGAGACCCAGTACTTC. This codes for CATQLSETQYF. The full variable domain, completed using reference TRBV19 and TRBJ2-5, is DGGITQSPKYLFRKEGQNVTLSCEQNLNHDAMYWYRQDPGQGLRLIYYSQIVNDFQKGDIAEGYSVSREKKESFPLTVTSAQKNPTAFYLCATQLSETQYFGPGTRLLVL.

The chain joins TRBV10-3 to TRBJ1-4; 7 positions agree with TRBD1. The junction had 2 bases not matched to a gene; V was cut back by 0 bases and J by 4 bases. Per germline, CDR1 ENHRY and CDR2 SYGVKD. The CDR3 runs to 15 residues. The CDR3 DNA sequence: TGTGCCATCAGTGAGTCGGGACAGCGTAATGAAAAACTGTTTTTT. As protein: CAISESGQRNEKLFF.

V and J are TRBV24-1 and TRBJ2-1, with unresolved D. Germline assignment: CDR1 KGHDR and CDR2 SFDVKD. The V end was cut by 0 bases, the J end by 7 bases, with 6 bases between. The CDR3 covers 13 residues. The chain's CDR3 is CATSDLVANEQFF. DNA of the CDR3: TGTGCCACCAGTGATTTGGTTGCGAATGAGCAGTTCTTC.

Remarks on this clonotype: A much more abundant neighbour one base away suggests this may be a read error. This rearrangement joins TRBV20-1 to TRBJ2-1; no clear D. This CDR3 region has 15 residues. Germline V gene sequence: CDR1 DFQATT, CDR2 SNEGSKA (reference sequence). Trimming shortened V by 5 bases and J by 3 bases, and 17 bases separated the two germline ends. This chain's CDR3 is CSAEPSGSYYNEQFF. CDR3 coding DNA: TGCAGTGCTGAGCCTTCCGGGTCATACTACAATGAGCAGTTCTTC.

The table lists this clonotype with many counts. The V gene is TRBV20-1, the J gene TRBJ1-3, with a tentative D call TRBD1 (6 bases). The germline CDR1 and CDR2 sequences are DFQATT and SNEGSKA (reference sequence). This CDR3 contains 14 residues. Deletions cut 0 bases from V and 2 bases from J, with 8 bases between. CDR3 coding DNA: TGCAGTGCTAGAGATGCAGGGGCTGGAAACACCATATATTTT. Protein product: CSARDAGAGNTIYF.

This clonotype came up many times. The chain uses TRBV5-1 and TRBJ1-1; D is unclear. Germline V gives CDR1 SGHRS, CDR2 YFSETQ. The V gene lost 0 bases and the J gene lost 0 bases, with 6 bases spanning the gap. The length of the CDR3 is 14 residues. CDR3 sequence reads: CASSLANMNTEAFF. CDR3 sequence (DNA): TGCGCCAGCAGCTTGGCCAACATGAACACTGAAGCTTTCTTT.